This TCR beta chain was identified during a study of blood T cell repertoires in COVID-19. In the original processing: Using reference gene primer amplification, nucleated cell counts were estimated. Clones were read by immunoSEQ multiplex PCR, and TCRdb kept only the in-frame ones, dropping some. For V, J and clone size, that table is used; D and trimming come from the DNA. This sample carries about 130,000 clones, around 81% of them seen once, and the ten largest clones take 8.4%. Germline CDR1 reads SGHDT; CDR2 reads YYEEEE. The CDR3 runs 15 residues. V was cut by 0 bases and J by 6 bases, with 10 bases left in between.

This chain joins TRBV5-6 and TRBJ1-6; D is unresolved. The TCR comes from a woman aged 60 to 75 with active or convalescent COVID-19. What was sequenced was peripheral blood. CDR3 DNA: TGTGCCAGCAGCTTGGACAATGGCGGTAATTCACCCCTCCACTTT. Protein sequence: CASSLDNGGNSPLHF.